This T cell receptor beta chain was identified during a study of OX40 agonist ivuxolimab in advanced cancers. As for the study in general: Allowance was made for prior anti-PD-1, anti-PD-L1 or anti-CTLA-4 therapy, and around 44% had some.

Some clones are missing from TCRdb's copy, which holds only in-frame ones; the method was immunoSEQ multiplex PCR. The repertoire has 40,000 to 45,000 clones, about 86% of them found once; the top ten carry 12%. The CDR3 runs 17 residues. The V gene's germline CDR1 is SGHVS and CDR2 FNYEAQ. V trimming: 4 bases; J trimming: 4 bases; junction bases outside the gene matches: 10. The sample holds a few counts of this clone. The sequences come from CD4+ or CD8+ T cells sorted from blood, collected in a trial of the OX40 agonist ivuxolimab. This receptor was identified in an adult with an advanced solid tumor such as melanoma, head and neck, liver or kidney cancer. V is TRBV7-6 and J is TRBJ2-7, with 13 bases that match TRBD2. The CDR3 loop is CASSSGLAGEYRYEQYF. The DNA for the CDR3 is TGTGCCAGCAGCTCCGGACTAGCGGGGGAGTACCGATACGAGCAGTACTTC.